This T cell receptor beta chain is drawn from a study of blood T cell repertoires in COVID-19. In the study overall: Specimens from acute and convalescent COVID-19 originated in the United States, Italy and Spain. T cells, B-cell-depleted T cells, or PBMCs supplied cDNA or gDNA.

This clone showed up just a few times. This CDR3 is built from 13 residues. Germline values: CDR1 SGHNT, CDR2 YENEEA. V lost 5 bases and J lost 4, with 11 bases in between. Original processing methods: Nucleated cell number was recorded as an estimate derived from reference gene primer amplification. TCRdb's copy holds only in-frame clones and misses some; the assay was immunoSEQ multiplex PCR. The V and J calls and the clone size are those of that table, but D and trimming were determined from the DNA. The table has a few hundred thousand clones, roughly 88% seen once. The receptor's source is a woman in her thirties or forties who had recovered from COVID-19. V and J are TRBV11-3 and TRBJ1-2; D is undetermined. Sequencing was done on a sample of peripheral blood. The CDR3 loop reads CASSNTGAYGYTF. The CDR3 bases are TGTGCCAGCAGCAACACCGGAGCCTATGGCTACACCTTC.